This TCR beta chain was captured by sequencing in a study of control samples from healthy donors and cancer patients (dated by TCRdb to about 2020). The CDR3 numbers 16 residues from cysteine through phenylalanine. Here the CDR3 DNA is all that survives: 48 bases in frame from base 1. The germline V gene yields SGHTS for CDR1 and YDEGEE for CDR2. V loses 1 base, J loses 0 bases, and the germline ends lie 8 bases apart. Libraries were made using the immunoSEQ multiplex PCR assay. Entries here come from immuneACCESS through TCRdb and include only in-frame sequences with V and J called. Some clones fail to appear in such tables; in the studies checked, an unresolved V gene covers under half of the shortfall, and the cause of the remainder is unknown. The sample records roughly 200,000 clones, 85% to 95% of which are singletons. About 1.6% of the sample belongs to the ten largest clones. In its sample, this clone was seen once. Its binding antigen is unknown. One base away there is no much larger clone; base qualities are not given.

The clonotype comes from a man aged 45-60 years in good health. The specimen was blood. The sequence is built from TRBV5-8 and TRBJ2-6; TRBD2 is perhaps the D gene, given 6 matching bases. The CDR3 in this case is CASSLWGDSGANVLTF. The DNA sequence is TGTGCCAGCAGCTTGTGGGGGGACTCTGGGGCCAACGTCCTGACTTTC.